The source of this T cell receptor beta chain is a study of graft-versus-host responses after intestinal transplantation. In the study overall: Each recipient received anti-thymocyte globulin induction, then tacrolimus and steroids for approximately three years.

The assay was immunoSEQ multiplex PCR, and TCRdb's table has in-frame clones only and misses some. The sample has about 89,000 clones; more than 90% are singletons. Study-level findings and limits: Researchers found GvH clones in recipient marrow, and some showed up first in ileum or blood. Declines in HvG clones occurring early post-transplant were associated with peak circulating GvH clone levels.

In the case of this clone: What it binds is unknown.

The CDR3 extends over 14 amino acids. V was clipped by 4 bases and J by 2 bases, with 12 bases between them. Germline lookup yields CDR1 KGHSH and CDR2 LQKENI. This sequence was found in a human donor who received an intestinal transplant. The rearrangement joins TRBV18 to TRBJ2-7; the D gene could be TRBD1 or TRBD2 (5 bases each). The material sequenced was unstimulated CD4+ T cells sorted from spleen or lymph node cells, taken before intestinal transplant. Written as DNA, the CDR3 is TGTGCCAGCTCACTCCGGGACGGAACCTACGAGCAGTACTTC. Translation: CASSLRDGTYEQYF.